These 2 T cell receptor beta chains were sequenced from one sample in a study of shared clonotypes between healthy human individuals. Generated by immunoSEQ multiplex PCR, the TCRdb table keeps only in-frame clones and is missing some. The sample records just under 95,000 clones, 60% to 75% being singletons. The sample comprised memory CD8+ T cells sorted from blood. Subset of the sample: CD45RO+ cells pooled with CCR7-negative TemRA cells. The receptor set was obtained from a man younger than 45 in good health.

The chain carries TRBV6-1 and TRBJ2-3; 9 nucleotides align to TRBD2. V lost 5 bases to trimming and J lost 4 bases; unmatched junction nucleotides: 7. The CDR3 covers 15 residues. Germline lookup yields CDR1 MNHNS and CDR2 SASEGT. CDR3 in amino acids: CASSNSGRGADTQYF. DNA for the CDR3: TGTGCCAGCAGTAATAGCGGGAGAGGAGCAGATACGCAGTATTTT.

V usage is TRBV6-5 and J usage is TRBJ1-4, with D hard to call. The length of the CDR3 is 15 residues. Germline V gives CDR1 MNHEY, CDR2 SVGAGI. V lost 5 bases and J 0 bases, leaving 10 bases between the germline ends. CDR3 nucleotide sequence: TGTGCCAGCAGTAAGGACCCCGCAACTAATGAAAAACTGTTTTTT. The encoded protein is CASSKDPATNEKLFF.